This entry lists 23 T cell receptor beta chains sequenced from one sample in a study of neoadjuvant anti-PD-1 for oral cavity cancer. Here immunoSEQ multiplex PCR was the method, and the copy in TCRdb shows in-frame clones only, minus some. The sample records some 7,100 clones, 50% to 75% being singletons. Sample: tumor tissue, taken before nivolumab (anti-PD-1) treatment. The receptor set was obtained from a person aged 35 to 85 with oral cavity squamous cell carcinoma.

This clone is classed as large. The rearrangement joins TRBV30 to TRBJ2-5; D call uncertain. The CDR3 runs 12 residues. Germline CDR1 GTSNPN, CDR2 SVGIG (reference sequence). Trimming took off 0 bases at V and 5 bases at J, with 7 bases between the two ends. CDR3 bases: TGTGCCTGGAGTGTACAAGGGGAGACCCAGTACTTC. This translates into CAWSVQGETQYF.

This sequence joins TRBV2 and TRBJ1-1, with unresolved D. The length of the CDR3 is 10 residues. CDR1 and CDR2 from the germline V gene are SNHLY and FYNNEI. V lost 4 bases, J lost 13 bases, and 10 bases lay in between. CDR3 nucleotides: TGTGCCAGCAGTGTAGAATTGGATTTCTTT. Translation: CASSVELDFF.

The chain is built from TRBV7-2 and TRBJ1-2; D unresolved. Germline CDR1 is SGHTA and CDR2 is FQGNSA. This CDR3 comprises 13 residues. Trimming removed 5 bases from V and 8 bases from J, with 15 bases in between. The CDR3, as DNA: TGTGCCAGCAGCCCCTCGCCAGCAGCGGGCTACACCTTC. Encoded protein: CASSPSPAAGYTF.

CDR3 sequence (DNA): TGTGCCAGCAGCTTCCGGACAGGGACAGGGATTTGGGATCAGCCCCAGCATTTT. It specifies CASSFRTGTGIWDQPQHF. The V gene is TRBV27, the J gene TRBJ1-5, with TRBD1 matching over 9 bases. In germline, CDR1 is MNHEY, CDR2 SMNVEV (reference sequence). The CDR3 is 18 residues long. V lost 6 bases, J lost 5 bases, and 17 bases stayed unmatched.

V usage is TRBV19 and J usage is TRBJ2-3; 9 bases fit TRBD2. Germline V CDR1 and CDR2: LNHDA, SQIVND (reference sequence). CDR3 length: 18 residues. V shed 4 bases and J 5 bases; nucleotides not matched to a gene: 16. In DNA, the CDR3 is TGTGCCAGTAGTAGGCAACGAGCGGGGGGCCTCCGAGTAGATACGCAGTATTTT. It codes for CASSRQRAGGLRVDTQYF.

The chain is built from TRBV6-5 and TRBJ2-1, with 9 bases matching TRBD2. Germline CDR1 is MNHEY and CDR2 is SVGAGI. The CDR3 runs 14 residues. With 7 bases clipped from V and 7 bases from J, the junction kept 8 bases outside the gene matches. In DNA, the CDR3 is TGTGCCAGCAAAGCTAGCGGGAAAGGAAATGAGCAGTTCTTC. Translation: CASKASGKGNEQFF.

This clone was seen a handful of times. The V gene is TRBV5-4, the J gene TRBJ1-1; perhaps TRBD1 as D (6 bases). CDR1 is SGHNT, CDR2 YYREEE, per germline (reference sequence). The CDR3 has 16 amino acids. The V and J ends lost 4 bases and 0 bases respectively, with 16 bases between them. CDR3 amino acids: CASSGLQGRLNTEAFF. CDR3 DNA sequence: TGTGCCAGCAGCGGGCTACAGGGCCGCTTGAACACTGAAGCTTTCTTT.

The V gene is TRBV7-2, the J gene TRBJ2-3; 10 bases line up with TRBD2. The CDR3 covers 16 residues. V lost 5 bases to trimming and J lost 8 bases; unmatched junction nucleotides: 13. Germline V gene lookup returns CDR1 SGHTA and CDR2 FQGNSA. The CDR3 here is CASSATWASGGGTQYF. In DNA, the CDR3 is TGTGCCAGCAGCGCCACATGGGCTAGCGGGGGAGGTACGCAGTATTTT.

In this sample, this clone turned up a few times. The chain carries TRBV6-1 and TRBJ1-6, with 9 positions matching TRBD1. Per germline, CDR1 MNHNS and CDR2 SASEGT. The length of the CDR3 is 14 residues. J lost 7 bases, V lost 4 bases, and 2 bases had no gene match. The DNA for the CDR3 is TGTGCCAGCAGTGTCGACAGGGGGAATTCACCCCTCCACTTT. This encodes CASSVDRGNSPLHF.

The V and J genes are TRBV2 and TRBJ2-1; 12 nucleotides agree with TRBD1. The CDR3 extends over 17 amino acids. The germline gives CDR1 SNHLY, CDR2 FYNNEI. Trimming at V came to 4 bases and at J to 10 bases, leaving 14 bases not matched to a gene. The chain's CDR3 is CASSGWDRGRGIEEQFF. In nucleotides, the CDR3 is TGTGCCAGCAGTGGGTGGGACAGGGGGCGCGGGATCGAGGAGCAGTTCTTC.

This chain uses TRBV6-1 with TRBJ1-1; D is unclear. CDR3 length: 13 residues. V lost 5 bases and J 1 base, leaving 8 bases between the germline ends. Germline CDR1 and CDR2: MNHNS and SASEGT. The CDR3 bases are TGTGCCAGCAGTCCTCTCCCGAACACTGAAGCTTTCTTT. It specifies CASSPLPNTEAFF.

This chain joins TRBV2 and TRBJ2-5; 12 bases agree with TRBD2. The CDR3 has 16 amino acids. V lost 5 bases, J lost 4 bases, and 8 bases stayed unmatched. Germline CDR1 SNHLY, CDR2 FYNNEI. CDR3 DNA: TGTGCCAGCAGTTACTCTAGCGGGGGGGGTAGAGAGACCCAGTACTTC. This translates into CASSYSSGGGRETQYF.

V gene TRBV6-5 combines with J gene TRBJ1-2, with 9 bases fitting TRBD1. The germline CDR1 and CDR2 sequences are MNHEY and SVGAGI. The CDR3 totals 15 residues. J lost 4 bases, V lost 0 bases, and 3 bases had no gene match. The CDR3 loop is CASSYSTGGFYGYTF. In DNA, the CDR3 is TGTGCCAGCAGTTACTCTACAGGGGGCTTCTATGGCTACACCTTC.

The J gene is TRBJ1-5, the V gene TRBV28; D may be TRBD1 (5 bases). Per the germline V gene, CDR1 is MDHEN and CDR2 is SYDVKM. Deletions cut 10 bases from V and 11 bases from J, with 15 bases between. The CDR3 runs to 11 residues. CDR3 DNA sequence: TGTGCCACCAGAGGGACCCCAGCCCAGCATTTT. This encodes CATRGTPAQHF.

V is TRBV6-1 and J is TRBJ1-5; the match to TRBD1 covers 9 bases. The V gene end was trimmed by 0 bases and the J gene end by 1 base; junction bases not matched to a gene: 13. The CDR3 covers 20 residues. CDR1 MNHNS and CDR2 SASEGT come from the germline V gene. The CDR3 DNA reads TGTGCCAGCAGTGAAGCGTTTTCCCCGCGACAGGGGGTAAGCAATCAGCCCCAGCATTTT. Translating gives CASSEAFSPRQGVSNQPQHF.

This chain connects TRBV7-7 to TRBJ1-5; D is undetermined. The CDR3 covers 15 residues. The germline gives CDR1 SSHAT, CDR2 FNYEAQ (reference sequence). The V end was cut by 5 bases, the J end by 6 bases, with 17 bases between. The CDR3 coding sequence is TGTGCCAGCAGCGTCTCGTGGACGGATGCTCAGCCCCAGCATTTT. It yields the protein CASSVSWTDAQPQHF.

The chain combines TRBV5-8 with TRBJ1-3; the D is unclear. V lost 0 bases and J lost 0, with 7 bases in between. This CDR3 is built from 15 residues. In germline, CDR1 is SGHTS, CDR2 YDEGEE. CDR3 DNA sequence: TGTGCCAGCAGCTTGGGGTCCATCTCTGGAAACACCATATATTTT. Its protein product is CASSLGSISGNTIYF.

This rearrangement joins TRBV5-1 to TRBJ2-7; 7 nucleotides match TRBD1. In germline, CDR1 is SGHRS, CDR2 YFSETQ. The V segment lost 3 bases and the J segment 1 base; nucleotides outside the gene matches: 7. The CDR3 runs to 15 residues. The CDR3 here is CASSSGTVGSYEQYF. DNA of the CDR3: TGCGCCAGCAGCTCCGGGACAGTCGGATCCTACGAGCAGTACTTC.

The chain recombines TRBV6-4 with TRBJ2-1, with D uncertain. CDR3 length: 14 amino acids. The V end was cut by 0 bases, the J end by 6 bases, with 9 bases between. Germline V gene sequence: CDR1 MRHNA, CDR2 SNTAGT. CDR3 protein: CASSDSTSRNEQFF. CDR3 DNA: TGTGCCAGCAGTGACTCGACCAGTCGCAATGAGCAGTTCTTC.

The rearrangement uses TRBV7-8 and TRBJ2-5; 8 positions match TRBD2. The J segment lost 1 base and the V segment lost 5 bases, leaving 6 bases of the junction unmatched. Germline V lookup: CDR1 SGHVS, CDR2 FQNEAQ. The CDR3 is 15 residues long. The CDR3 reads CASSPQLAVQETQYF. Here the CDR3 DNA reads TGTGCCAGCAGCCCCCAACTAGCGGTCCAAGAGACCCAGTACTTC.

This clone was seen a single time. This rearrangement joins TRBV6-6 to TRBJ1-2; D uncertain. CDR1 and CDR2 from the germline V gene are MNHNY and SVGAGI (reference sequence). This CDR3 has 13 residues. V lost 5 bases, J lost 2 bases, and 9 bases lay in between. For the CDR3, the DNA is TGTGCCAGCAGTCCGACACCCAACTATGGCTACACCTTC. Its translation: CASSPTPNYGYTF.

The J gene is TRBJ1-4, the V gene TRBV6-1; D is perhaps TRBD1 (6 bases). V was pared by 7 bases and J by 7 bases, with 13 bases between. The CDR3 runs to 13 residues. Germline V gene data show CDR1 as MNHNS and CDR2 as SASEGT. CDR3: CASKWQGSEKLFF. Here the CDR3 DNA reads TGTGCCAGCAAGTGGCAGGGGAGTGAAAAACTGTTTTTT.

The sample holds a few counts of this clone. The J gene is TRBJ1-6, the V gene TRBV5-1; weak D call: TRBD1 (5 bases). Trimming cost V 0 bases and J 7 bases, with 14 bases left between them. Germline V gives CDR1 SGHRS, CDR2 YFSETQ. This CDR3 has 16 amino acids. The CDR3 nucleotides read TGCGCCAGCAGCTTGGACCCTTGGGGGGAGAATTCACCCCTCCACTTT. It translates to CASSLDPWGENSPLHF.